This T cell receptor beta chain originates from a study of blood T cell repertoires in COVID-19. Study-wide background: Material from acute and convalescent COVID-19 was sourced from the United States, Italy and Spain. Nucleic acid was either cDNA or gDNA, and it came from T cells, B-cell-depleted T cells, or PBMCs.

Germline loops: CDR1 LNHNV, CDR2 YYDKDF (reference sequence). This CDR3 has 16 amino acids. The V and J ends lost 4 bases and 4 bases, in that order; junction bases with no gene match: 6. Per the original methods: How many nucleated cells were present was estimated from reference gene primer amplification. Profiled with immunoSEQ multiplex PCR; TCRdb holds only in-frame clones, not every one. That table supplies the V and J calls and clone size; D and trimming were determined from the DNA. The sample holds some 200,000 clones, about four fifths seen once. The specimen was peripheral blood. The rearrangement uses TRBV15 and TRBJ1-4, with 10 bases matching TRBD1. This clonotype was obtained from a woman in her forties with acute or convalescent COVID-19. In nucleotides, the CDR3 is TGTGCCACCAGCATCCAGCGGACAGGGGGTAATGAAAAACTGTTTTTT. This translates into CATSIQRTGGNEKLFF.